A single sample gave rise to the 28 T cell receptor beta chains below, sequenced in a study of blood T cell repertoires in COVID-19. TCRdb's table, derived via immunoSEQ multiplex PCR, lists solely in-frame clones and lacks some. The table includes some 330,000 clones, 65% to 90% detected once. The source material was PBMCs or T cells enriched from blood (not recorded which). The source of these receptors is a man aged 30 to 45 who had recovered from COVID-19.

CDR3 loop: CASRLAGGLHTQYF. CDR3 sequence (DNA): TGTGCCAGCAGACTAGCGGGGGGGTTACATACGCAGTATTTT. The chain joins TRBV27 to TRBJ2-3, with TRBD2 identical over 13 bases. CDR1 and CDR2 (germline): MNHEY, SMNVEV (reference sequence). This CDR3 has 14 residues. V was clipped by 6 bases and J by 7 bases; unmatched bases: 4.

V is TRBV28 and J is TRBJ1-1; 7 bases are shared with TRBD1. V lost 3 bases to trimming and J lost 1 base; unmatched junction nucleotides: 11. Germline CDR1 MDHEN, CDR2 SYDVKM. This CDR3 spans 17 amino acids. CDR3 loop: CASSFSRGIWRNTEAFF. DNA for the CDR3: TGTGCCAGCAGTTTTTCCAGGGGGATCTGGAGGAACACTGAAGCTTTCTTT.

V usage is TRBV7-2 and J usage is TRBJ1-2; D remains unclear. This CDR3 is 13 amino acids long. Germline V gene sequence: CDR1 SGHTA, CDR2 FQGNSA. Trimming pared 2 bases from V and 8 bases from J, leaving 12 bases between. The CDR3 reads CASSLISSRGYTF. CDR3 nucleotide sequence: TGTGCCAGCAGCTTAATATCAAGCCGAGGCTACACCTTC.

The chain carries TRBV18 and TRBJ2-3; tentative D call: TRBD2 (6 bases). This CDR3 region has 16 residues. Germline V gene sequence: CDR1 KGHSH, CDR2 LQKENI. V was clipped by 3 bases and J by 1 base, with 14 bases between them. The CDR3 loop reads CASSPGLGGGTDTQYF. CDR3 in DNA: TGTGCCAGCTCACCGGGACTTGGTGGGGGCACAGATACGCAGTATTTT.

The chain couples TRBV27 to TRBJ2-7, with 11 bases fitting TRBD2. The germline V gene encodes CDR1 MNHEY and CDR2 SMNVEV (reference sequence). The trim removed 5 bases at V and 5 bases at J, leaving 8 bases unmatched. The CDR3 has 15 residues. CDR3 in amino acids: CASSPLAGGPDEQYF. As DNA, the CDR3 is TGTGCCAGCAGTCCTCTAGCGGGGGGTCCGGACGAGCAGTACTTC.

The J gene is TRBJ2-2, the V gene TRBV6-5; TRBD2 matches at 7 bases. The CDR3 sequence is 13 residues long. V dropped 10 bases and J dropped 4; count of bases not matched to a gene: 6. Germline CDR1 is MNHEY and CDR2 is SVGAGI. The CDR3 region is CATATSVTGELFF. The CDR3 DNA sequence: TGTGCCACCGCCACTAGCGTCACCGGGGAGCTGTTTTTT.

The gene calls are TRBV12-3 or TRBV12-4 and TRBJ2-2; a weak D match, TRBD1 (5 bases). The CDR3 length is 12 residues. V lost 11 bases, J lost 6 bases, and 13 bases lay in between. The CDR3 protein is CAGAGHPGELFF. The DNA of the CDR3 is TGTGCCGGGGCAGGTCATCCCGGGGAGCTGTTTTTT.

This chain connects TRBV2 to TRBJ2-5, with 9 bases that match TRBD2. The CDR3 has 15 residues. The ends lost 3 bases at V and 5 bases at J; junction bases unmatched: 7. Germline CDR1 is SNHLY and CDR2 is FYNNEI. The CDR3 DNA reads TGTGCCAGCAGTGATATAGCGGGAGTGAGGGAGACCCAGTACTTC. It encodes CASSDIAGVRETQYF.

This clone was counted many times. The rearrangement joins TRBV28 to TRBJ1-4; 7 nucleotides agree with TRBD1. The CDR3 length is 15 residues. The germline V gene has CDR1 MDHEN and CDR2 SYDVKM. The V gene end was trimmed by 6 bases and the J gene end by 0 bases; junction bases not matched to a gene: 4. The CDR3 nucleotides read TGTGCCAGCAGCACCACAGGGGCAACTAATGAAAAACTGTTTTTT. Translated, it gives CASSTTGATNEKLFF.

The chain is built from TRBV6-5 and TRBJ1-1, with D perhaps matching TRBD1 (5 bases). There are 13 residues in the CDR3. CDR1 is MNHEY, CDR2 SVGAGI, per germline. V was clipped by 2 bases and J by 3 bases, with 7 bases between them. For the CDR3, the DNA is TGTGCCAGCAGTTACAGGGGTGACACTGAAGCTTTCTTT. Translation gives CASSYRGDTEAFF.

The chain uses TRBV28 and TRBJ1-5; TRBD1 matches at 10 bases. The V gene end was trimmed by 5 bases and the J gene end by 7 bases; junction bases not matched to a gene: 8. Germline CDR1 and CDR2: MDHEN and SYDVKM. This CDR3 region has 15 residues. The CDR3 DNA follows: TGTGCCAGCAGTCCCGTCGGACAGGGGGGACAGCCCCAGCATTTT. It codes for CASSPVGQGGQPQHF.

This chain links TRBV7-9 with TRBJ1-4, with TRBD1 matching 8 bases. This CDR3 is 16 amino acids long. The germline V gene has CDR1 SEHNR and CDR2 FQNEAQ (reference sequence). The V gene end was trimmed by 2 bases and the J gene end by 2 bases; junction bases not matched to a gene: 4. In DNA, the CDR3 is TGTGCCAGCAGCTTACAGGGGGCCCAGACTAATGAAAAACTGTTTTTT. Encoded protein: CASSLQGAQTNEKLFF.

This chain uses TRBV5-4 with TRBJ1-6, with 7 bases lining up with TRBD1. Losses at the gene ends were 6 bases for V and 6 bases for J; bases not matched to a gene: 12. CDR1 is SGHNT, CDR2 YYREEE, per germline (reference sequence). This CDR3 region has 16 residues. The DNA of the CDR3 is TGTGCCAGCAAAAAACAGACAGGGACGGTTAATTCACCCCTCCACTTT. Protein product: CASKKQTGTVNSPLHF.

The rearrangement uses TRBV23-1 and TRBJ2-7, with 7 bases fitting TRBD1. TRBV23-1 is classed as an ORF, of uncertain function. V was clipped by 11 bases and J by 5 bases; unmatched bases: 12. This CDR3 contains 13 residues. CDR3: CAGSTGVPHEQYF. The CDR3 nucleotides read TGCGCCGGGTCCACAGGGGTTCCCCACGAGCAGTACTTC.

The chain links TRBV11-2 to TRBJ2-1; D uncertain. Germline CDR1 SGHAT, CDR2 FQNNGV. Trimming took off 10 bases at V and 8 bases at J, with 12 bases between the two ends. This CDR3 is built from 11 residues. CDR3 sequence reads: CATMRGYEQFF. The CDR3 bases are TGTGCCACCATGCGAGGTTATGAGCAGTTCTTC.

This clone qualifies as medium-sized. The chain employs TRBV3-1 (or the pseudogene TRBV3-2) and TRBJ2-2, with D perhaps matching TRBD2 (6 bases). V was trimmed by 0 bases and J by 7 bases, leaving 9 bases between them. The CDR3 contains 14 residues. The germline gives CDR1 LGHDT, CDR2 YNNKEL (reference sequence). CDR3 amino acids: CASSQESGDGELFF. For the CDR3, the DNA is TGTGCCAGCAGCCAAGAATCGGGGGACGGGGAGCTGTTTTTT.

The chain recombines TRBV30 with TRBJ2-7; D uncertain. V dropped 0 bases and J dropped 6 bases, with 12 bases sitting between them. Germline CDR1 is GTSNPN and CDR2 is SVGIG (reference sequence). CDR3 length: 13 amino acids. The CDR3 sequence: CAWSVSGPGEQYF. The CDR3 DNA sequence: TGTGCCTGGAGTGTATCGGGTCCCGGCGAGCAGTACTTC.

Turning to this clone: Its ends do not fully match the called genes, so a read error is possible. V usage is TRBV19 and J usage is TRBJ2-7, with 7 bases fitting TRBD1. The CDR3 is 15 residues long. CDR1 LNHDA and CDR2 SQIVND come from the germline V gene (reference sequence). The CDR3 coding sequence is TGTGCCAGTAGTCTAGAGAGGACAGGCGCCTACGAGCAGTACTTC. Its protein product is CASSLERTGAYEQYF.

The chain joins TRBV7-9 to TRBJ1-2; 10 positions match TRBD1. Germline V gene data show CDR1 as SEHNR and CDR2 as FQNEAQ (reference sequence). The CDR3 length is 14 residues. Unmatched junction bases numbered 5, after V lost 4 bases and J lost 6 bases. The CDR3 DNA is TGTGCCAGCAGCTGGGACAGGGGAAATAATGGCTACACCTTC. It yields the protein CASSWDRGNNGYTF.

This clone has a count of ten or more. This rearrangement joins TRBV27 to TRBJ2-5, with D perhaps matching TRBD2 (7 bases). This CDR3 is 16 amino acids long. V dropped 0 bases and J dropped 2 bases, with 13 bases sitting between them. Germline V lookup: CDR1 MNHEY, CDR2 SMNVEV (reference sequence). CDR3 in amino acids: CASSLSVRGPQETQYF. For the CDR3, the DNA is TGTGCCAGCAGTTTATCGGTGCGGGGGCCTCAAGAGACCCAGTACTTC.

To note about this clone: The same CDR3 can be traced to other DNA sequences in this sample. CDR3: CAWSVGRGNTEAFF. CDR3 sequence (DNA): TGTGCCTGGAGTGTAGGGCGGGGGAACACTGAAGCTTTCTTT. J is TRBJ1-1 and V is TRBV30, with no clear D. CDR1 GTSNPN and CDR2 SVGIG come from the germline V gene (reference sequence). Trimming removed 0 bases from V and 1 base from J, with 9 bases in between. The length of the CDR3 is 14 residues.

This clone showed up just once. The genes are TRBV11-3 and TRBJ2-1, with a weak D call TRBD2 (6 bases). In germline, CDR1 is SGHNT, CDR2 YENEEA. The CDR3 spans 14 residues. V dropped 3 bases and J dropped 5 bases, with 11 bases sitting between them. Written as DNA, the CDR3 is TGTGCCAGCAGCTTGAATGGACTAAACAATGAGCAGTTCTTC. It translates to CASSLNGLNNEQFF. Combining the CDR3 with reference TRBV11-3 and TRBJ2-1 gives the whole variable domain EAGVVQSPRYKIIEKKQPVAFWCNPISGHNTLYWYLQNLGQGPELLIRYENEEAVDDSQLPKDRFSAERLKGVDSTLKIQPAELGDSAVYLCASSLNGLNNEQFFGPGTRLTVL.

CDR3 amino acids: CASSLGPSQGYTF. The CDR3 nucleotides read TGTGCCAGCAGTTTGGGGCCCAGCCAGGGCTACACCTTC. The chain employs TRBV12-3 or TRBV12-4 and TRBJ1-2; TRBD1 is a possible D gene (5 bases). This CDR3 contains 13 residues. Trimming removed 3 bases at V and 8 bases at J, with 13 bases between.

The J gene is TRBJ2-7, the V gene TRBV18; 7 positions agree with TRBD1. Germline V gives CDR1 KGHSH, CDR2 LQKENI. CDR3 size: 16 residues. V shed 5 bases and J 9 bases; nucleotides not matched to a gene: 19. CDR3 sequence: CASSEFGGQEPSGQYF. DNA of the CDR3: TGTGCCAGCTCAGAATTCGGCGGACAGGAGCCCTCCGGGCAGTACTTC.

This clone was seen a few times. V gene TRBV6-6 combines with J gene TRBJ2-2; 9 nucleotides align to TRBD1. CDR1 is MNHNY, CDR2 SVGAGI, per germline (reference sequence). With 7 bases clipped from V and 2 bases from J, the junction kept 5 bases outside the gene matches. CDR3 length equals 15 residues. CDR3: CASTLGQGNTGELFF. DNA of the CDR3: TGTGCCAGCACCCTGGGACAGGGAAACACCGGGGAGCTGTTTTTT.

This chain uses TRBV5-1 with TRBJ1-1, with D possibly TRBD1 on 6 matching bases. V was shortened by 4 bases and J by 4 bases, with 17 bases between the two germline ends. CDR3 length: 15 amino acids. In germline, CDR1 is SGHRS, CDR2 YFSETQ. As DNA, the CDR3 is TGCGCCAGCAGCCCGGCAGGGGCAAGGAGCACTGAAGCTTTCTTT. It yields the protein CASSPAGARSTEAFF.

This chain connects TRBV18 to TRBJ1-6; 7 nucleotides line up with TRBD1. The CDR3 sequence is 17 residues long. Trimming at V came to 3 bases and at J to 0 bases, leaving 5 bases not matched to a gene. CDR1 and CDR2 from the germline V gene are KGHSH and LQKENI. This CDR3 is CASSPRQGSSYNSPLHF. CDR3 coding DNA: TGTGCCAGCTCACCGCGACAGGGAAGCTCCTATAATTCACCCCTCCACTTT.

The chain joins TRBV5-1 to TRBJ1-1; a weak D match, TRBD1 (6 bases). This CDR3 contains 16 residues. Trimming took off 0 bases at V and 0 bases at J, with 12 bases between the two ends. Germline V gene data show CDR1 as SGHRS and CDR2 as YFSETQ. CDR3 amino acids: CASSLGAGALNTEAFF. DNA for the CDR3: TGCGCCAGCAGCTTGGGAGCAGGGGCCTTGAACACTGAAGCTTTCTTT.